This is a list of T cell receptor beta chains from one sample in a study of cytomegalovirus exposure and HLA in healthy donors. Sequencing used immunoSEQ multiplex PCR; TCRdb keeps in-frame clones, though not all of them. This sample carries roughly 220,000 clones, about 70% of them seen once, and the ten largest clones take 1.8%. The specimen sequenced was PBMCs. These receptors were collected from a woman aged 30 to 39 in good health and CMV-seronegative. Both conserved end residues are part of each CDR3. A D gene is named only where the DNA matches it firmly. Clone size is given for some rows only: seen once, a few or many times, or a class if the clone is expanded.

d_gene: -; len: 13; j_gene: TRBJ1-2; abundance: few; v_gene: TRBV6-1; CDR3nt: TGTGCCAGCAGGGGATCGGACAGAAGCGGCTACACCTTC; CDR3aa: CASRGSDRSGYTF
d_gene: -; len: 13; j_gene: TRBJ2-5; abundance: -; v_gene: TRBV7-8; CDR3nt: TGTGCCAGCAGATCTAGGGGGACCGAGACCCAGTACTTC; CDR3aa: CASRSRGTETQYF
d_gene: TRBD1; len: 16; j_gene: TRBJ1-2; abundance: few; v_gene: TRBV5-6; CDR3nt: TGTGACAGCAGCTTGCGGAGAACAGGGGGCTCGTTTCGCTACACCTTC; CDR3aa: CDSSLRRTGGSFRYTF
d_gene: -; len: 15; j_gene: TRBJ1-1; abundance: few; v_gene: TRBV4-1; CDR3nt: TGCGCCAGCAGCCAAGAGGCGGGCCAGAACACTGAAGCTTTCTTT; CDR3aa: CASSQEAGQNTEAFF
d_gene: -; len: 11; j_gene: TRBJ2-4; abundance: -; v_gene: TRBV2; CDR3nt: TGTGCCAGCATGGTCGGGAACATTCAGTACTTC; CDR3aa: CASMVGNIQYF
d_gene: TRBD2; len: 17; j_gene: TRBJ2-7; abundance: once; v_gene: TRBV4-1; CDR3nt: TGCGCCAGCAGCTCGGGACTAGCGGGAGTGACTCCTTACGAGCAGTACTTC; CDR3aa: CASSSGLAGVTPYEQYF
d_gene: TRBD1; len: 16; j_gene: TRBJ2-2; abundance: -; v_gene: TRBV11-2; CDR3nt: TGTGCCAGCAGCTTAAAGACAGGGGACAACACCGGGGAGCTGTTTTTT; CDR3aa: CASSLKTGDNTGELFF
d_gene: -; len: 14; j_gene: TRBJ1-6; abundance: -; v_gene: TRBV30; CDR3nt: TGTGCCTGGAGTGTAAACAGTGGGTCTTCACCCCTCCACTTT; CDR3aa: CAWSVNSGSSPLHF
d_gene: -; len: 11; j_gene: TRBJ1-1; abundance: -; v_gene: TRBV6-5; CDR3nt: TGTGCCAGCAGCCCAGGCACTGAAGCCTTCTTT; CDR3aa: CASSPGTEAFF
d_gene: -; len: 15; j_gene: TRBJ2-4; abundance: once; v_gene: TRBV5-4; CDR3nt: TGTGCCAGCAGCGATTCTTACTTAGCCAAAAACATTCAGTACTTC; CDR3aa: CASSDSYLAKNIQYF
d_gene: TRBD2; len: 18; j_gene: TRBJ2-7; abundance: -; v_gene: TRBV7-2; CDR3nt: TGTGCCAGCAGCCTCCGAGAACTAGCGGGAGCGCTTTCCTACGAGCAGTACTTC; CDR3aa: CASSLRELAGALSYEQYF
d_gene: TRBD1; len: 14; j_gene: TRBJ2-1; abundance: -; v_gene: TRBV5-4; CDR3nt: TGTGCCAGCACCGCGACAGGGGCCTACAATGAGCAGTTCTTC; CDR3aa: CASTATGAYNEQFF
d_gene: -; len: 13; j_gene: TRBJ1-2; abundance: -; v_gene: TRBV5-4; CDR3nt: TGTGCCAGCAGCTTGGGGCCGGGGGATGGCTACACCTTC; CDR3aa: CASSLGPGDGYTF
d_gene: -; len: 15; j_gene: TRBJ2-3; abundance: -; v_gene: TRBV5-1; CDR3nt: TGCGCCAGCAGCTTGGGGGACTTGGATCCAGATACGCAGTATTTT; CDR3aa: CASSLGDLDPDTQYF
d_gene: -; len: 12; j_gene: TRBJ2-1; abundance: -; v_gene: TRBV5-4; CDR3nt: TGTGCCAGCAGCTCACAATACAATGAGCAGTTCTTC; CDR3aa: CASSSQYNEQFF
d_gene: TRBD2; len: 15; j_gene: TRBJ2-1; abundance: -; v_gene: TRBV5-1; CDR3nt: TGCGCCAGCAGCTTACCGGGACTAGGATTTGATGAGCAGTTCTTC; CDR3aa: CASSLPGLGFDEQFF
d_gene: -; len: 12; j_gene: TRBJ2-7; abundance: -; v_gene: TRBV6-5; CDR3nt: TGTGCCAGCAGTGGACATACCTACGAGCAGTACTTC; CDR3aa: CASSGHTYEQYF